One and the same sample provided the 10 T cell receptor beta chains below, sequenced in a study of graft-versus-host responses after intestinal transplantation. Sequenced by immunoSEQ multiplex PCR; TCRdb stores in-frame clones only, minus some. Altogether 55,000 to 75,000 clones are present, over 70% being singletons, with the ten largest covering nearly 0.4%. These receptors have no identified antigens. Material: unstimulated CD4+ T cells sorted from spleen or lymph node cells, obtained before transplant. The source of these receptors is a human donor who was the organ donor for an intestinal transplant.

V usage is TRBV10-3 and J usage is TRBJ2-5, with 10 bases lining up with TRBD2. From germline, CDR1 is ENHRY and CDR2 SYGVKD. This CDR3 contains 15 residues. Trimming at V came to 0 bases and at J to 4 bases, leaving 2 bases not matched to a gene. CDR3 nucleotides: TGTGCCATCAGTGAGTCGGCTAGCGGGGGAGAGACCCAGTACTTC. It is translated as CAISESASGGETQYF.

V is TRBV6-6 and J is TRBJ2-5; 8 bases match TRBD1. The V segment lost 7 bases and the J segment 2 bases; nucleotides outside the gene matches: 6. CDR3 length: 14 residues. Looked up from germline, CDR1 is MNHNY and CDR2 is SVGAGI (reference sequence). Here the CDR3 DNA reads TGTGCCAGCACCCCAGGGGGCCTACAAGAGACCCAGTACTTC. Encoded protein: CASTPGGLQETQYF.

The gene calls are TRBV20-1 and TRBJ2-3; D not resolved. This CDR3 contains 11 residues. Trimming pared 7 bases from V and 3 bases from J, leaving 8 bases between. Germline CDR1 is DFQATT and CDR2 is SNEGSKA (reference sequence). The CDR3 loop reads CSERKTDTQYF. DNA for the CDR3: TGCAGTGAGCGTAAAACAGATACGCAGTATTTT.

The chain links TRBV29-1 to TRBJ1-2, with 7 bases that match TRBD1. The germline V gene has CDR1 SQVTM and CDR2 ANQGSEA. V dropped 6 bases and J dropped 4; count of bases not matched to a gene: 5. The CDR3 spans 12 residues. CDR3 protein: CSVKQGSYGYTF. The CDR3 DNA sequence: TGCAGCGTCAAACAGGGGTCCTATGGCTACACCTTC.

This clone came up once. This chain uses TRBV7-3 with TRBJ2-3; possibly TRBD2 for D (7 bases). Between the trimmed V and J ends, which lost 8 bases and 0 bases, there was a span of 18 bases. The CDR3 loop spans 16 amino acids. Germline V gives CDR1 SGHTA, CDR2 FQGTGA. Here the CDR3 DNA reads TGTGCCAGCTCAAGGGGGGGACGATCTAGCACAGATACGCAGTATTTT. This sequence encodes CASSRGGRSSTDTQYF.

J is TRBJ2-1 and V is TRBV29-1; possibly TRBD1 for D (5 bases). Trimming removed 4 bases from V and 13 bases from J, with 11 bases in between. The length of the CDR3 is 10 residues. Germline-derived CDR1 and CDR2 are SQVTM and ANQGSEA. CDR3 sequence: CSVGKTVQFF. For the CDR3, the DNA is TGCAGCGTTGGAAAGACAGTCCAGTTCTTC.

The chain carries TRBV7-2 and TRBJ1-3, with D tentatively TRBD1 (5 bases). The CDR3 covers 14 residues. Germline V gene data show CDR1 as SGHTA and CDR2 as FQGNSA. The V gene lost 3 bases and the J gene lost 6 bases, with 12 bases spanning the gap. The CDR3 DNA reads TGTGCCAGCAGCTTCTCTCCAGGGAAAAACACCATATATTTT. This encodes CASSFSPGKNTIYF.

This clone was found a few times. The V call is TRBV7-8, the J call TRBJ2-6; 11 nucleotides align to TRBD1. This CDR3 spans 20 amino acids. V dropped 5 bases and J dropped 0; count of bases not matched to a gene: 12. The germline gives CDR1 SGHVS, CDR2 FQNEAQ. The CDR3 here is CASSKRDRGAPGSGANVLTF. For the CDR3, the DNA is TGTGCCAGCAGCAAACGGGACAGGGGGGCGCCAGGCTCTGGGGCCAACGTCCTGACTTTC. Using reference TRBV7-8 and TRBJ2-6 for the parts outside the CDR3, the full variable domain is GAGVSQSPRYKVAKRGQDVALRCDPISGHVSLFWYQQALGQGPEFLTYFQNEAQLDKSGLPSDRFFAERPEGSVSTLKIQRTQQEDSAVYLCASSKRDRGAPGSGANVLTFGAGSRLTVL.

V gene TRBV29-1 combines with J gene TRBJ2-1; D may be TRBD2 (5 bases). Between the trimmed V and J ends, which lost 4 bases and 9 bases, there was a span of 10 bases. This CDR3 has 11 residues. Germline lookup yields CDR1 SQVTM and CDR2 ANQGSEA. The CDR3 spells CSVGSRGEQFF. The CDR3 DNA reads TGCAGCGTTGGTTCCCGGGGTGAGCAGTTCTTC.

CDR3 bases: TGTGCCAGCAGCCCGAGCGGGGGGAACACCGGGGAGCTGTTTTTT. This translates into CASSPSGGNTGELFF. The V gene is TRBV5-4, the J gene TRBJ2-2; TRBD2 matches at 8 bases. In germline, CDR1 is SGHNT, CDR2 YYREEE (reference sequence). Losses at the gene ends were 4 bases for V and 1 base for J; bases not matched to a gene: 3. The CDR3 is 15 residues long. Full variable domain (remainder filled in from reference TRBV5-4 and TRBJ2-2): ETGVTQSPTHLIKTRGQQVTLRCSSQSGHNTVSWYQQALGQGPQFIFQYYREEENGRGNFPPRFSGLQFPNYSSELNVNALELDDSALYLCASSPSGGNTGELFFGEGSRLTVL.